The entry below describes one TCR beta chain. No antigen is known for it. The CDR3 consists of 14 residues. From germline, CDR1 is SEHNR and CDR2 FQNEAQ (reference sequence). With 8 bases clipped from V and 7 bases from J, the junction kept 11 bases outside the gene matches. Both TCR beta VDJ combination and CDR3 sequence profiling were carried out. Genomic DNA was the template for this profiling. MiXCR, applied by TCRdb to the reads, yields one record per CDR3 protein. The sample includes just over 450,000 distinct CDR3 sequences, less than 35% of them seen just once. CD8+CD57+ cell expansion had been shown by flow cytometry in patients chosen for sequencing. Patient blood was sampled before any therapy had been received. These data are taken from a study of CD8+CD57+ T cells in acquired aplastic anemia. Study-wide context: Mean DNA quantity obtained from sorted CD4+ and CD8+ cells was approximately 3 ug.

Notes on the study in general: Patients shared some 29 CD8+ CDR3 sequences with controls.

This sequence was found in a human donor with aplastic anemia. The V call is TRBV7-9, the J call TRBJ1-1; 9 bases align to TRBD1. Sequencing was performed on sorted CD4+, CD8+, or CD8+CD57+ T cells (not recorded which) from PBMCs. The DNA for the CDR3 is TGTGCCAGCTACATGACAGGGGGAAAGGGTGAAGCTTTCTTT. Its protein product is CASYMTGGKGEAFF.